This T cell receptor beta chain was identified during a study of PD-1 blockade in mismatch repair-deficient tumors. The method was immunoSEQ multiplex PCR; TCRdb's version includes in-frame clones alone and lacks a portion of them. Altogether some 100,000 clones are present, 82% being singletons, with the ten largest covering approximately 6.5%. Mismatch repair deficiency was confirmed in all patients, by PCR or immunohistochemistry. Germline V gene lookup returns CDR1 SNHLY and CDR2 FYNNEI. After removal of 6 bases from V and 7 bases from J, the junction contained 6 bases not matched to a gene. The CDR3 spans 13 residues.

This chain connects TRBV2 to TRBJ1-1, with TRBD1 matching over 9 bases. Specimen: peripheral blood, collected approximately 36 weeks after starting pembrolizumab. The receptor was isolated from an adult with mismatch repair-deficient cancer. The CDR3 protein is CASSSDRGSEAFF. CDR3 sequence (DNA): TGTGCCAGCAGCTCCGACAGGGGGAGTGAAGCTTTCTTT. Full variable domain (remainder filled in from reference TRBV2 and TRBJ1-1): EPEVTQTPSHQVTQMGQEVILRCVPISNHLYFYWYRQILGQKVEFLVSFYNNEISEKSEIFDDQFSVERPDGSNFTLKIRSTKLEDSAMYFCASSSDRGSEAFFGQGTRLTVV.